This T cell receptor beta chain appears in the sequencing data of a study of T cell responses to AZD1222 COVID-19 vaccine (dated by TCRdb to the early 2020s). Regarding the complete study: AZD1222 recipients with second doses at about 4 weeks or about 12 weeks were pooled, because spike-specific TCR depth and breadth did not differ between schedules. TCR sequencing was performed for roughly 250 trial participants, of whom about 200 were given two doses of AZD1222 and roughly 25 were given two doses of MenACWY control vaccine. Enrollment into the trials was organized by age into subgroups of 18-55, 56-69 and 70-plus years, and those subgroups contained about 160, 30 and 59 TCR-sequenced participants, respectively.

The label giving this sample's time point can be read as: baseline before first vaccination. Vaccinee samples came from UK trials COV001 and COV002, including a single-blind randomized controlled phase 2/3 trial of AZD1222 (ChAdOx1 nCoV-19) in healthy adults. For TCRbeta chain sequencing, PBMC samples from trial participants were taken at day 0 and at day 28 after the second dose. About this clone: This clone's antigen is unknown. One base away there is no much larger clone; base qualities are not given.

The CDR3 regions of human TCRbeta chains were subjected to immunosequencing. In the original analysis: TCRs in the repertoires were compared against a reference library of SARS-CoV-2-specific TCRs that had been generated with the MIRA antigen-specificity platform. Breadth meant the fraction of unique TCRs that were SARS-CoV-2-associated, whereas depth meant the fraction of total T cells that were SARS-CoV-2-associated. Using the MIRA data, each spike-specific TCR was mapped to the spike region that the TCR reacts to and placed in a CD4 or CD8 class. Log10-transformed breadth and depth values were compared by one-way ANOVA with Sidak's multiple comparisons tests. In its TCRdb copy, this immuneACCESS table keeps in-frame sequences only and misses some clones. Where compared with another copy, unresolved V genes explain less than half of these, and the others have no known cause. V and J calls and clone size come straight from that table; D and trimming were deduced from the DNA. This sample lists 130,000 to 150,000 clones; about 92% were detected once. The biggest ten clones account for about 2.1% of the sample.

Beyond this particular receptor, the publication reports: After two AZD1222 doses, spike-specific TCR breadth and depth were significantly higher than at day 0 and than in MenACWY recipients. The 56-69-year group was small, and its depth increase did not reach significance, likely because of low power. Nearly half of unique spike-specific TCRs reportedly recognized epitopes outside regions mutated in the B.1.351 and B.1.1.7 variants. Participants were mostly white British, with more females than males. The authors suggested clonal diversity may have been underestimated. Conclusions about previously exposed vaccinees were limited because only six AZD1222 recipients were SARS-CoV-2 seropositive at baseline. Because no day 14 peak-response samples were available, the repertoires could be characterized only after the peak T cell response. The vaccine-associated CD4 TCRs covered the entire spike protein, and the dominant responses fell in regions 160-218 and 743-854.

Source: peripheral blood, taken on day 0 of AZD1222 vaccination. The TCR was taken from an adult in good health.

The nucleotides are TGTGCCAGCAGCCCACCCCCCTCTGGAGGGGGGACAGGGCGAAATGAGCAGTTCTTC. It translates as CASSPPPSGGGTGRNEQFF. The chain is made from TRBV9 and TRBJ2-1, with 9 bases aligning to TRBD1. The germline V gene gives CDR1 as SGDLS and CDR2 as YYNGEE. The V end gives up 4 bases and the J end 7 bases, leaving 21 bases in the junction not matched to a gene. Inclusive of the bounding cysteine and phenylalanine, the CDR3 is 19 residues long. Only the CDR3 region is kept as DNA, spanning 57 bases read in frame from base 1.